The 20 T cell receptor beta chains presented below share a single source sample, sequenced in a study of control samples from healthy donors and cancer patients. TCRdb's table, derived via immunoSEQ multiplex PCR, lists solely in-frame clones and lacks some. The sample records roughly 20,000 clones, roughly four fifths being singletons. The material sequenced was PBMCs. All receptors derive from a man of 80 years or more with head and neck cancer.

The chain couples TRBV7-9 to TRBJ2-1; 12 bases map to TRBD2. With 5 bases clipped from V and 8 bases from J, the junction kept 4 bases outside the gene matches. CDR3 size: 14 residues. Germline lookup yields CDR1 SEHNR and CDR2 FQNEAQ (reference sequence). CDR3 protein: CASSVGLAGHEQFF. The CDR3 DNA follows: TGTGCCAGCAGCGTGGGACTAGCGGGCCATGAGCAGTTCTTC.

The CDR3: CASSYFGTGSYEQYF. Written as DNA, the CDR3 is TGTGCCAGCAGTTATTTTGGGACAGGGTCCTACGAGCAGTACTTC. The gene calls are TRBV6-5 and TRBJ2-7, with TRBD1 matching over 9 bases. Trimming took 3 bases from V and 1 from J; bases not matched to a gene: 4. The CDR3 loop spans 15 amino acids. Per germline, CDR1 MNHEY and CDR2 SVGAGI.

The rearrangement uses TRBV5-8 and TRBJ2-3; unclear D gene. Germline assignment: CDR1 SGHTS and CDR2 YDEGEE. V lost 0 bases and J lost 5, with 19 bases in between. The CDR3 is 17 amino acids. The CDR3 is CASSLAGNSLGGDTQYF. Here the CDR3 DNA reads TGTGCCAGCAGCTTGGCGGGCAACTCCCTTGGTGGAGATACGCAGTATTTT.

The J gene is TRBJ1-4, the V gene TRBV15; a weak D match, TRBD1 (5 bases). CDR3 length: 11 residues. Germline V lookup: CDR1 LNHNV, CDR2 YYDKDF (reference sequence). Trimming took off 5 bases at V and 8 bases at J, with 6 bases between the two ends. The CDR3 bases are TGTGCCACCAGCGAGGGGGAAAAACTGTTTTTT. This gives the protein CATSEGEKLFF.

This clone occurred once. This chain joins TRBV6-5 and TRBJ2-7; D possibly corresponds to TRBD1 (6 bases). The CDR3 extends over 15 amino acids. Germline CDR1 is MNHEY and CDR2 is SVGAGI. The germline V and J ends were trimmed by 5 bases and 0 bases, with 14 bases remaining between them. The CDR3 loop is CASSPTGLSSYEQYF. The DNA of the CDR3 is TGTGCCAGCAGTCCGACAGGATTAAGCTCCTACGAGCAGTACTTC.

This rearrangement joins TRBV13 to TRBJ2-7; 10 positions agree with TRBD2. Per germline, CDR1 PRHDT and CDR2 FYEKMQ (reference sequence). The CDR3 is 14 amino acids. V shed 8 bases and J 3 bases; nucleotides not matched to a gene: 7. DNA for the CDR3: TGTGCCAGCGAGCGGGGGGGGTCGGGCTACGAGCAGTACTTC. This encodes CASERGGSGYEQYF.

A few counts support this clone. J is TRBJ1-5 and V is TRBV5-6; D is perhaps TRBD1 (6 bases). The CDR3 covers 16 residues. The V gene lost 0 bases and the J gene lost 6 bases, with 16 bases spanning the gap. Germline loops: CDR1 SGHDT, CDR2 YYEEEE. The CDR3 DNA reads as TGTGCCAGCAGCTTGGGCCTCGAAAGGGGGGGTCAGCCCCAGCATTTT. Translating it yields CASSLGLERGGQPQHF.

This sequence joins TRBV7-9 and TRBJ2-7, with 8 positions matching TRBD1. The CDR3 runs to 13 residues. Germline V gene lookup returns CDR1 SEHNR and CDR2 FQNEAQ (reference sequence). The V gene end was trimmed by 1 base and the J gene end by 7 bases; junction bases not matched to a gene: 3. CDR3 protein: CASSLETGEEQYF. DNA of the CDR3: TGTGCCAGCAGCTTAGAGACAGGGGAAGAGCAGTACTTC. Combining the CDR3 with reference TRBV7-9 and TRBJ2-7 gives the whole variable domain DTGVSQNPRHKITKRGQNVTFRCDPISEHNRLYWYRQTLGQGPEFLTYFQNEAQLEKSRLLSDRFSAERPKGSFSTLEIQRTEQGDSAMYLCASSLETGEEQYFGPGTRLTVT.

The genes are TRBV9 and TRBJ2-3; no definite D call. Germline CDR1 SGDLS, CDR2 YYNGEE. With 2 bases removed from V and 2 bases from J, the gap between germline ends came to 6 bases. The CDR3 consists of 13 residues. The DNA of the CDR3 is TGTGCCAGCAGCGTTGGTTACACAGATACGCAGTATTTT. This translates into CASSVGYTDTQYF.

The rearrangement uses TRBV7-9 and TRBJ1-1; D gene uncertain. This CDR3 is 14 amino acids long. Germline assignment: CDR1 SEHNR and CDR2 FQNEAQ (reference sequence). With 3 bases removed from V and 4 bases from J, the gap between germline ends came to 12 bases. Here the CDR3 reads CASSFEGGITEAFF. The CDR3, as DNA: TGTGCCAGCAGCTTTGAGGGAGGGATCACTGAAGCTTTCTTT.

This chain connects TRBV21-1 to TRBJ2-5. TRBV21-1 is an annotated pseudogene. The CDR3 is 17 amino acids. This CDR3 reads CASSNSPRGPPLWTQYF. The CDR3, as DNA: TGTGCCAGCAGCAATTCCCCCCGGGGCCCTCCTTTGTGGACCCAGTACTTC.

The chain recombines TRBV9 with TRBJ1-1; D may be TRBD1 (6 bases). V shed 5 bases and J shed 1 base, with 18 bases lying between them. Germline V gene lookup returns CDR1 SGDLS and CDR2 YYNGEE. The CDR3 length is 16 residues. The CDR3 DNA follows: TGTGCCAGCAGGCAAATCCAGGGGACAAAGAACACTGAAGCTTTCTTT. Its translation is CASRQIQGTKNTEAFF.

This chain connects TRBV7-2 to TRBJ1-4, with D perhaps matching TRBD1 (6 bases). The germline V and J ends were trimmed by 4 bases and 0 bases, with 15 bases remaining between them. CDR1 SGHTA and CDR2 FQGNSA come from the germline V gene. This CDR3 is built from 17 residues. CDR3 bases: TGTGCCAGCAGCTCCGAAGGGGGGCGTGCAACTAATGAAAAACTGTTTTTT. Translated, it gives CASSSEGGRATNEKLFF.

This sequence joins TRBV5-4 and TRBJ2-5, with D uncertain. The CDR3 is made up of 13 amino acids. Trimming removed 0 bases at V and 5 bases at J, with 8 bases between. Per germline, CDR1 SGHNT and CDR2 YYREEE (reference sequence). CDR3 in DNA: TGTGCCAGCAGCTTGGAGGCGGTGGAGACCCAGTACTTC. Its protein is CASSLEAVETQYF.

CDR3 DNA: TGTGCCAGTAGTAGATCGACTAGCGGGAGTACAGATACGCAGTATTTT. Translation: CASSRSTSGSTDTQYF. The chain is built from TRBV19 and TRBJ2-3; 12 bases are shared with TRBD2. The J segment lost 3 bases and the V segment lost 4 bases, leaving 5 bases of the junction unmatched. The CDR3 contains 16 residues. CDR1 is LNHDA and CDR2 is SQIVND in the germline V gene (reference sequence).

The rearrangement links TRBV4-1 to TRBJ2-5; D ambiguous. The length of the CDR3 is 12 residues. The V gene lost 1 base and the J gene lost 5 bases, with 5 bases spanning the gap. Looked up from germline, CDR1 is MGHRA and CDR2 is YSYEKL. CDR3 DNA sequence: TGCGCCAGCAGCCAAGTATATGAGACCCAGTACTTC. Its protein is CASSQVYETQYF.

The rearrangement uses TRBV6-6 and TRBJ2-7; 7 positions match TRBD1. The trim removed 4 bases at V and 7 bases at J, leaving 13 bases unmatched. From germline, CDR1 is MNHNY and CDR2 SVGAGI (reference sequence). CDR3 length: 15 residues. CDR3 sequence reads: CASSSMDRKMGEQYF. The CDR3 bases are TGTGCCAGCAGTTCTATGGACAGGAAAATGGGAGAGCAGTACTTC.

V and J are TRBV7-9 and TRBJ2-3; D may correspond to TRBD1 or TRBD2 (5 bases each). The CDR3 is made up of 16 amino acids. The V and J ends lost 5 bases and 2 bases respectively, with 17 bases between them. Looked up from germline, CDR1 is SEHNR and CDR2 is FQNEAQ (reference sequence). The CDR3: CASSLAFGAFTDTQYF. DNA of the CDR3: TGTGCCAGCAGCCTGGCTTTCGGGGCTTTCACAGATACGCAGTATTTT.

The CDR3 region has the DNA TGTGCCAGCAGCTTTTTCGGGAGTAGCACAGATACGCAGTATTTT. It is translated as CASSFFGSSTDTQYF. V is TRBV7-8 and J is TRBJ2-3; maybe TRBD2 (6 bases). CDR3 size: 15 residues. Germline loops: CDR1 SGHVS, CDR2 FQNEAQ. The ends were cut back, 3 bases at V and 0 bases at J, with 10 bases in the middle.

This chain connects TRBV28 to TRBJ2-7, with 10 bases lining up with TRBD1. CDR1 is MDHEN, CDR2 SYDVKM, per germline. With 8 bases clipped from V and 2 bases from J, the junction kept 9 bases outside the gene matches. CDR3 size: 15 residues. The chain's CDR3 is CASYTAGTGAYEQYF. CDR3 DNA: TGTGCCAGCTATACCGCAGGGACAGGGGCCTACGAGCAGTACTTC.